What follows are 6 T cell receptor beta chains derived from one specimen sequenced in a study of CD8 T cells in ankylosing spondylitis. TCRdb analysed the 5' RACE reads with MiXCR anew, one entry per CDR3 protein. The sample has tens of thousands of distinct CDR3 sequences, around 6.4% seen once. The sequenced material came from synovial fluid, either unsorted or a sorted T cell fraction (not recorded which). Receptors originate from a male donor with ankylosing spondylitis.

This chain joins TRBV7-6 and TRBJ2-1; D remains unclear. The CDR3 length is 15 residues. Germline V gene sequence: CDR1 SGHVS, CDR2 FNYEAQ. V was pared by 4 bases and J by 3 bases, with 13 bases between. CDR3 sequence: CASSSDSTVYNEQFF. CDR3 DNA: TGTGCCAGCAGCTCAGACTCTACCGTCTACAATGAGCAGTTCTTC.

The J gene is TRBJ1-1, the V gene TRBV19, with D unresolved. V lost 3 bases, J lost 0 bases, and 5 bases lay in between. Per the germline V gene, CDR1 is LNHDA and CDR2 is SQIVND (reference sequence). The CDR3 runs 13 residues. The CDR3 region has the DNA TGTGCCAGTAGTATTCAGATGAACACTGAAGCTTTCTTT. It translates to CASSIQMNTEAFF.

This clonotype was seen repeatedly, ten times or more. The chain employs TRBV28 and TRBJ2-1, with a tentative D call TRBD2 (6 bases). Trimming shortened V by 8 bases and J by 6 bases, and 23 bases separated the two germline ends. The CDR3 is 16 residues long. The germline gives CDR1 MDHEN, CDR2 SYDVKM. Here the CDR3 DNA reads TGTGCCAGCCTCCCGGGGGACCGGGAGTGGTCCAATGAGCAGTTCTTC. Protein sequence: CASLPGDREWSNEQFF.

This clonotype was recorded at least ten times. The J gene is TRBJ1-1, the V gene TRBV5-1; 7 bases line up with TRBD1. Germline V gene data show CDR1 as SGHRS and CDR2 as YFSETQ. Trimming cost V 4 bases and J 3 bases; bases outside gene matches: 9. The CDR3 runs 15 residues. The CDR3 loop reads CASSTEGARDTEAFF. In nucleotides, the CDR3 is TGCGCCAGCAGCACCGAGGGGGCGCGGGACACTGAAGCTTTCTTT.

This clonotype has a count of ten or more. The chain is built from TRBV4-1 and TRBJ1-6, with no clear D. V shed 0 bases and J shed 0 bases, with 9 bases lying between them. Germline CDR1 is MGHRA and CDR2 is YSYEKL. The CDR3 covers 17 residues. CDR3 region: CASSQDPQSSYNSPLHF. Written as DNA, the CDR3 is TGCGCCAGCAGCCAAGATCCTCAGAGCTCCTATAATTCACCCCTCCACTTT.

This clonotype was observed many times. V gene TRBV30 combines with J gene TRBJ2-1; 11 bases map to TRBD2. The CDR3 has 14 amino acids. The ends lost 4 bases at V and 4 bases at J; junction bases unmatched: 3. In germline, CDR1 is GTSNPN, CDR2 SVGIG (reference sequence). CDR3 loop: CAWTGTSGYNEQFF. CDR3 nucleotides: TGTGCCTGGACCGGGACTAGCGGATACAATGAGCAGTTCTTC.